This T cell receptor (beta chain) was retrieved from a study of OX40 agonist ivuxolimab in advanced cancers. Germline loops: CDR1 SGDLS, CDR2 YYNGEE. There are 15 residues in the CDR3. Trimming pared 0 bases from V and 8 bases from J, leaving 14 bases between. Data came from immunoSEQ multiplex PCR; TCRdb stores just in-frame clones and leaves some out. This sample carries 70,000 to 75,000 clones, 75% to 85% of them seen once, and the ten largest clones take 1.1%. The gene calls are TRBV9 and TRBJ1-4; D ambiguous. Specimen: CD4+ or CD8+ T cells sorted from blood, collected in a trial of the OX40 agonist ivuxolimab. This clonotype was obtained from an adult with an advanced solid tumor such as melanoma, head and neck, liver or kidney cancer. CDR3 coding DNA: TGTGCCAGCAGCGTAGGAGGCTCATCTAGGGAAAAACTGTTTTTT. It translates to CASSVGGSSREKLFF.